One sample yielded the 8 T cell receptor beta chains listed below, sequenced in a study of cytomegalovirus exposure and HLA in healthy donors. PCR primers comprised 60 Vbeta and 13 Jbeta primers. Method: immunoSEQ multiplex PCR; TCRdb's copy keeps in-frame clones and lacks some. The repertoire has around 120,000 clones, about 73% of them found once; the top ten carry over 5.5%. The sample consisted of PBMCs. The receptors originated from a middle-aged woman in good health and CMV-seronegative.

In DNA, the CDR3 is TGTGCCAGCAGCAACCGGGACAGGGGCAGTAATGAGCAGTTCTTC. Its translation is CASSNRDRGSNEQFF. This sequence joins TRBV21-1 and TRBJ2-1; the D call of TRBD1 is as the table states it, not checked on the DNA. TRBV21-1 is a pseudogene. The CDR3 loop spans 15 amino acids.

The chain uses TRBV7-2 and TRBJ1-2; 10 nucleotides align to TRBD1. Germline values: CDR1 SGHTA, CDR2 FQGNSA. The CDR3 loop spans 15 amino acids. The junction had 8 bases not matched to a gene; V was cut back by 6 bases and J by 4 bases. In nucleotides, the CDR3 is TGTGCCAGCAGGGGGGACAGGGGACAGGCCTATGGCTACACCTTC. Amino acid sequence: CASRGDRGQAYGYTF.

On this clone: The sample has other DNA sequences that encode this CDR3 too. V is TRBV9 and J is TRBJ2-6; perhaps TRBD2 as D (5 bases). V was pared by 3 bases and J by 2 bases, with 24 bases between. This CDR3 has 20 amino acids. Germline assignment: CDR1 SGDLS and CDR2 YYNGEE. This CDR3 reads CASSARAWASRLPGANVLTF. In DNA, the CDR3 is TGTGCCAGCAGCGCGAGGGCGTGGGCAAGTAGATTGCCTGGGGCCAACGTCCTGACTTTC.

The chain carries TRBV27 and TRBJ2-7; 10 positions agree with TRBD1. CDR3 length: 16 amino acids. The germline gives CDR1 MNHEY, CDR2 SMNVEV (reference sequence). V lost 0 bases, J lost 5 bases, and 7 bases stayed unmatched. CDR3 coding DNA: TGTGCCAGCAGTTTATCCCCGGGGACAGGGGTCCACGAGCAGTACTTC. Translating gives CASSLSPGTGVHEQYF.

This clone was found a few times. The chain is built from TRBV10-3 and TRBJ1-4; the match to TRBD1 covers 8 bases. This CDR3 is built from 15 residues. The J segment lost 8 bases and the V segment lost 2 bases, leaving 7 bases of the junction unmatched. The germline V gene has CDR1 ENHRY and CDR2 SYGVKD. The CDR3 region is CAISEVDREGEKLFF. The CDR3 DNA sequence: TGTGCCATCAGTGAGGTGGACAGGGAGGGCGAAAAACTGTTTTTT.

CDR3 in amino acids: CARSLDFLAGSYEQYF. CDR3 coding DNA: TGTGCCAGAAGCTTGGATTTTTTAGCGGGCTCCTACGAGCAGTACTTC. J is TRBJ2-7 and V is TRBV5-3, with 7 bases aligning to TRBD2. TRBV5-3 is identified as an open reading frame with a role that is uncertain. This CDR3 region has 16 residues. Trimming cost V 0 bases and J 0 bases; bases outside gene matches: 6.

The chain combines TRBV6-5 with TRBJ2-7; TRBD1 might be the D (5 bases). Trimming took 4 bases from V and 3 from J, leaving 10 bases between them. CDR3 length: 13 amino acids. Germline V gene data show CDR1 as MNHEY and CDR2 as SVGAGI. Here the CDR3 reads CASSSQGRYEQYF. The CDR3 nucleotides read TGTGCCAGCAGTTCCCAGGGTCGCTACGAGCAGTACTTC.

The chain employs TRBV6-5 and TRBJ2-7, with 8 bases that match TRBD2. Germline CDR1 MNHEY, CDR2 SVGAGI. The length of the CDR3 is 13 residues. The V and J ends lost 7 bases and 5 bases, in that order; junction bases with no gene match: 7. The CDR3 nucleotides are TGTGCCAGCACCCTTCCGGGGGGGAACGAGCAGTACTTC. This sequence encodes CASTLPGGNEQYF.